Listed below are T cell receptor beta chains from one sample, sequenced in a study of molecular identifiers for immune sequencing clone quantification. Via MiXCR, TCRdb re-called the PCR reads, giving one row per CDR3 protein. This table has approximately 550,000 distinct CDR3 sequences, roughly 24% appearing once. The sample comprised naive CD8+ T cells from blood, with Jurkat cell RNA spiked in. The receptors come from a human donor in good health. Some libraries in this study had Jurkat cell RNA spiked in. CDR3s include the opening cysteine and the closing phenylalanine or tryptophan. Each record gives: V gene, clone size, D gene, CDR3 length, J gene, CDR3 protein, CDR3 DNA. A D gene is named only where the DNA matches it firmly. Size values are once, few and many counts, or a class for expanded clones, and some rows have none.

v_gene: TRBV27; abundance: few; d_gene: NA; len: 16; j_gene: TRBJ2-7; CDR3aa: CASSFLGGTALYEQYF; CDR3nt: TGTGCCAGCAGTTTCTTGGGCGGGACTGCGCTTTACGAGCAGTACTTC
v_gene: TRBV4-1; abundance: many; d_gene: NA; len: 15; j_gene: TRBJ2-3; CDR3aa: CASSQLMGAGDTQYF; CDR3nt: TGCGCCAGCAGCCAACTTATGGGGGCCGGAGATACGCAGTATTTT
v_gene: TRBV29-1; abundance: NA; d_gene: NA; len: 13; j_gene: TRBJ1-3; CDR3aa: CSARGATGNTIYF; CDR3nt: TGCAGCGCCCGCGGTGCAACCGGAAACACCATATATTTT
v_gene: TRBV6-2/TRBV6-3; abundance: NA; d_gene: NA; len: 16; j_gene: TRBJ2-1; CDR3aa: CASSFRGPEVYNEQFF; CDR3nt: TGTGCCAGCAGTTTCCGGGGCCCGGAGGTTTACAATGAGCAGTTCTTC
v_gene: TRBV6-2/TRBV6-3; abundance: few; d_gene: TRBD1; len: 17; j_gene: TRBJ2-1; CDR3aa: CASSPPLQGAPMRGQFF; CDR3nt: TGTGCCAGCAGTCCACCACTACAGGGGGCTCCAATGAGGGGGCAGTTCTTC
v_gene: TRBV4-3; abundance: many; d_gene: NA; len: 15; j_gene: TRBJ2-7; CDR3aa: CASSQESRRSNEQYF; CDR3nt: TGCGCCAGCAGCCAAGAGTCGCGGAGAAGCAACGAGCAGTACTTC
v_gene: TRBV19; abundance: NA; d_gene: TRBD1; len: 14; j_gene: TRBJ2-7; CDR3aa: CASSMGTGRFEQYF; CDR3nt: TGTGCCAGTAGTATGGGGACAGGGAGATTCGAGCAGTACTTC
v_gene: TRBV20-1; abundance: NA; d_gene: TRBD2; len: 17; j_gene: TRBJ2-5; CDR3aa: CSARGLAGGATLGTQYF; CDR3nt: TGCAGTGCTAGAGGACTAGCGGGGGGTGCAACCTTAGGGACCCAGTACTTC
v_gene: TRBV14; abundance: many; d_gene: NA; len: 13; j_gene: TRBJ2-2; CDR3aa: CASSQFSTGELFF; CDR3nt: TGTGCCAGCAGCCAATTTTCCACCGGGGAGCTGTTTTTT
v_gene: TRBV29-1; abundance: many; d_gene: TRBD2; len: 13; j_gene: TRBJ2-7; CDR3aa: CSVDPAGVGEQYF; CDR3nt: TGCAGCGTTGATCCAGCGGGAGTGGGCGAGCAGTACTTC
v_gene: TRBV4-1; abundance: NA; d_gene: TRBD2; len: 14; j_gene: TRBJ2-7; CDR3aa: CASSQVGAGGPFHF; CDR3nt: TGCGCCAGCAGCCAAGTGGGAGCGGGGGGGCCCTTTCACTTC
v_gene: TRBV11-2; abundance: few; d_gene: TRBD2; len: 16; j_gene: TRBJ2-5; CDR3aa: CASSIDGTSGGETQYF; CDR3nt: TGTGCCAGCAGCATCGACGGGACTAGCGGGGGTGAGACCCAGTACTTC
v_gene: TRBV30; abundance: NA; d_gene: NA; len: 13; j_gene: TRBJ1-4; CDR3aa: CAWSVSYGEKLFF; CDR3nt: TGTGCCTGGAGTGTTTCCTACGGGGAAAAACTGTTTTTT
v_gene: TRBV30; abundance: NA; d_gene: NA; len: 13; j_gene: TRBJ1-5; CDR3aa: CAWGHGLGQPQHF; CDR3nt: TGTGCCTGGGGACACGGTCTAGGGCAGCCCCAGCATTTT
v_gene: TRBV10-2; abundance: NA; d_gene: TRBD2; len: 13; j_gene: TRBJ2-5; CDR3aa: CASGTSGRETQYF; CDR3nt: TGCGCCAGCGGGACTAGCGGGAGAGAGACCCAGTACTTC
v_gene: TRBV14; abundance: few; d_gene: TRBD1; len: 16; j_gene: TRBJ1-1; CDR3aa: CASSHGRDRGFFEAFF; CDR3nt: TGTGCCAGCAGCCATGGCCGGGACAGGGGTTTTTTTGAAGCTTTCTTT
v_gene: TRBV15; abundance: NA; d_gene: NA; len: 15; j_gene: TRBJ2-7; CDR3aa: CATSRDKGLINEQYF; CDR3nt: TGTGCCACCAGCAGAGATAAGGGGTTAATCAACGAGCAGTACTTC
v_gene: TRBV20-1; abundance: NA; d_gene: NA; len: 15; j_gene: TRBJ2-7; CDR3aa: CSARDLDRDIYEQYF; CDR3nt: TGCAGTGCTAGAGATCTTGACAGAGACATCTACGAGCAGTACTTC
v_gene: TRBV5-1; abundance: many; d_gene: TRBD1; len: 15; j_gene: TRBJ1-5; CDR3aa: CASSPGTGGNQPQHF; CDR3nt: TGCGCCAGCAGCCCCGGGACAGGCGGAAATCAGCCCCAGCATTTT
v_gene: TRBV14; abundance: NA; d_gene: NA; len: 15; j_gene: TRBJ2-5; CDR3aa: CASSQDPGGPLGQYF; CDR3nt: TGTGCCAGCAGCCAAGATCCAGGCGGTCCTTTGGGCCAGTACTTC